The rows below give T cell receptor beta chains drawn from one sample of a study of blood T cell repertoires in COVID-19. Using immunoSEQ multiplex PCR, the repertoire was profiled, and TCRdb retains in-frame clones only, with some absent. The sample carries 350,000 to 450,000 clones, around 86% recorded once. Specimen: PBMCs or T cells enriched from blood (not recorded which). The receptors were sampled from a woman between 45 and 60 years old who had recovered from COVID-19. Each CDR3 is given with its conserved first and last residue. Fields, in order: clone size, D gene, J gene, V gene, CDR3 DNA, CDR3 protein. A D gene is named only where the DNA matches it firmly. Only part of the rows carry a size: once, few, many, or a class if the clone is expanded.

size: few; D: -; J: TRBJ1-6; V: TRBV21-1; DNA: TGTGCCAGCAGCAAAGCAGGGGAGCGGGGTTCACCCCTCCACTTT; CDR3: CASSKAGERGSPLHF
size: -; D: TRBD2; J: TRBJ2-3; V: TRBV9; DNA: TGTGCCAGCAGCGCCACCTCCACTAGCGGGAGGGGCACAGATACGCAGTATTTT; CDR3: CASSATSTSGRGTDTQYF
size: -; D: -; J: TRBJ1-1; V: TRBV4-1; DNA: TGCGCCAGCAGCCAAGAGCGCCGGAACACTGAAGCTTTCTTT; CDR3: CASSQERRNTEAFF
size: once; D: -; J: TRBJ1-2; V: TRBV5-1; DNA: TGCGCCAGCAGCCCTGGGGCCGGGTTTGACTATGGCTACACCTTC; CDR3: CASSPGAGFDYGYTF
size: -; D: TRBD1; J: TRBJ1-6; V: TRBV27; DNA: TGTGCCAGCAGTTTTTCCGGACAGGGTCATAATTCACCCCTCCACTTT; CDR3: CASSFSGQGHNSPLHF
size: -; D: -; J: TRBJ2-7; V: TRBV5-1; DNA: TGCGCCAGCAGCGCCGGGTCCTACGAGCAGTACTTC; CDR3: CASSAGSYEQYF
size: -; D: -; J: TRBJ1-6; V: TRBV6-5; DNA: TGTGCCAGCAGTTACGAACAGCGGTCACCCCTCCACTTT; CDR3: CASSYEQRSPLHF
size: -; D: -; J: TRBJ1-4; V: TRBV4-3; DNA: TGCGCCAGCAGCCAAGATGTGGCAGGGGACCAAACGGCGGATGAAAAACTGTTTTTT; CDR3: CASSQDVAGDQTADEKLFF
size: -; D: -; J: TRBJ1-1; V: TRBV6-5; DNA: TGTGCCAGCAGTTACACTAACTTGGGGGGGGTTGTTGAAGCTTTCTTT; CDR3: CASSYTNLGGVVEAFF
size: -; D: -; J: TRBJ2-3; V: TRBV5-1; DNA: TGCGCCAGCAGCGATCCACAGGGCCCGGATACGCAGTATTTT; CDR3: CASSDPQGPDTQYF
size: -; D: -; J: TRBJ1-2; V: TRBV7-2; DNA: TGTGCCAGCAGCTTTGGACAGAGCTATGGCTACACCTTC; CDR3: CASSFGQSYGYTF
size: -; D: -; J: TRBJ1-4; V: TRBV27; DNA: TGTGCCAGCAGTTTATTCGGGGGGGCCCGGAGTGAAAAACTGTTTTTT; CDR3: CASSLFGGARSEKLFF
size: -; D: -; J: TRBJ2-3; V: TRBV5-4; DNA: TGTGCCAGCAGAAACCTCGGGAGCACAGATACGCAGTATTTT; CDR3: CASRNLGSTDTQYF
size: -; D: -; J: TRBJ1-1; V: TRBV27; DNA: TGTGCCAGCAGCTGGGGCGCTGGGACTGAAGCTTTCTTT; CDR3: CASSWGAGTEAFF
size: -; D: -; J: TRBJ1-1; V: TRBV7-8; DNA: TGTGCCAGCAGCTTAGCTGTTCGGAACACTGAAGCTTTCTTT; CDR3: CASSLAVRNTEAFF
size: few; D: -; J: TRBJ1-1; V: TRBV3-1/TRBV3-2; DNA: TGTGCCAGCAGCCAGACAGTTAACACTGAAGCTTTCTTT; CDR3: CASSQTVNTEAFF
size: -; D: -; J: TRBJ2-3; V: TRBV3-1/TRBV3-2; DNA: TGTGCCAGCAGCCAATTCTCCACAGATACGCAGTATTTT; CDR3: CASSQFSTDTQYF
size: -; D: TRBD2; J: TRBJ2-1; V: TRBV27; DNA: TGTGCCAGCAGCGTCGGACTAGCGGGAGTCAGCCTTCACAATGAGCAGTTCTTC; CDR3: CASSVGLAGVSLHNEQFF
size: -; D: TRBD1; J: TRBJ1-2; V: TRBV14; DNA: TGTGCCAGCCTCAGCCGAACAGGACAGGCACCTTTGAACTATGGCTACACCTTC; CDR3: CASLSRTGQAPLNYGYTF
size: -; D: -; J: TRBJ1-1; V: TRBV5-1; DNA: TGCGCCAGCAGCCCGGAGGGGAGGGGTGAAGCTTTCTTT; CDR3: CASSPEGRGEAFF
size: -; D: -; J: TRBJ2-6; V: TRBV5-1; DNA: TGCGCCAGCAGCTTAGGACAGATGGCACCCTCTGGGGCCAACGTCCTGACTTTC; CDR3: CASSLGQMAPSGANVLTF
size: -; D: -; J: TRBJ2-3; V: TRBV7-9; DNA: TGTGCCAGCAGCGGAGGCCCCATTATACGCACAGATACGCAGTATTTT; CDR3: CASSGGPIIRTDTQYF
size: -; D: -; J: TRBJ1-1; V: TRBV7-9; DNA: TGTGCCAGCAGCCCCGATGTAGGGGCCACTGAAGCTTTCTTT; CDR3: CASSPDVGATEAFF
size: many; D: -; J: TRBJ1-2; V: TRBV5-1; DNA: TGCGCCAGCAGCTTGTCAGGGCAGGGCTACACCTTC; CDR3: CASSLSGQGYTF
size: -; D: -; J: TRBJ1-5; V: TRBV2; DNA: TGTGCCAGCAGTTCTGGGTACTCAGGGAGCAATCAGCCCCAGCATTTT; CDR3: CASSSGYSGSNQPQHF
size: -; D: -; J: TRBJ1-1; V: TRBV7-9; DNA: TGTGCCAGCAGCAGGACTCAGAACACTGAAGCTTTCTTT; CDR3: CASSRTQNTEAFF
size: -; D: -; J: TRBJ1-2; V: TRBV19; DNA: TGTGCCAGTAGTCCAAGGGTCGGGAGGGTCTCCGGTTTTGAGGGCTACACCTTC; CDR3: CASSPRVGRVSGFEGYTF
size: -; D: -; J: TRBJ1-2; V: TRBV18; DNA: TGTGCCAGCTCAACAGACTATGGCTACACCTTC; CDR3: CASSTDYGYTF
size: -; D: TRBD1; J: TRBJ1-1; V: TRBV7-8; DNA: TGTGCCAGCAGCTTTGACAGGGGGAACACTGAAGCTTTCTTT; CDR3: CASSFDRGNTEAFF
size: -; D: -; J: TRBJ1-5; V: TRBV19; DNA: TGTGCCAGTATATGGTCGGGAGGACACTATAGCAATCAGCCCCAGCATTTT; CDR3: CASIWSGGHYSNQPQHF
size: -; D: -; J: TRBJ1-1; V: TRBV30; DNA: TGTGCCTGGAGTGTAGGAGGGTTGGGGAACACTGAAGCTTTCTTT; CDR3: CAWSVGGLGNTEAFF
size: -; D: TRBD2; J: TRBJ2-5; V: TRBV18; DNA: TGTGCCAGCTCACCGAGCGGGGGGAAGGAGACCCAGTACTTC; CDR3: CASSPSGGKETQYF
size: -; D: -; J: TRBJ1-3; V: TRBV6-5; DNA: TGTGCCAGCAGGGAGCGGGGTAGTAGCGGAAACACCATATATTTT; CDR3: CASRERGSSGNTIYF
size: -; D: -; J: TRBJ2-1; V: TRBV19; DNA: TGTGCCAGTAGTATCGACAGGTGGAATGAGCAGTTCTTC; CDR3: CASSIDRWNEQFF
size: -; D: -; J: TRBJ2-5; V: TRBV5-5; DNA: TGTGCCAGCAGCTTGCAGGGGGAGACCCAGTACTTC; CDR3: CASSLQGETQYF
size: -; D: TRBD1; J: TRBJ2-2; V: TRBV19; DNA: TGTGCCAGTAGTCACCTGGGACAGGGGAACGGGGAGCTGTTTTTT; CDR3: CASSHLGQGNGELFF